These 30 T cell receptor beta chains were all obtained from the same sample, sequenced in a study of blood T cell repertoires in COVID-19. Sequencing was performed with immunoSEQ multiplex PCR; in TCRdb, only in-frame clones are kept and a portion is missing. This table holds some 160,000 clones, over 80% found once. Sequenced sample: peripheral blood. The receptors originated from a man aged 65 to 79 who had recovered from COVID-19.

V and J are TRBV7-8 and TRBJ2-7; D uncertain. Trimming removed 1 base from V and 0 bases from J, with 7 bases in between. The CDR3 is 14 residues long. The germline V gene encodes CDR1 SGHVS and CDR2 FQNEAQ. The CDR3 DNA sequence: TGTGCCAGCAGCTTAGTGGGCAGCTCCTACGAGCAGTACTTC. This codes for CASSLVGSSYEQYF.

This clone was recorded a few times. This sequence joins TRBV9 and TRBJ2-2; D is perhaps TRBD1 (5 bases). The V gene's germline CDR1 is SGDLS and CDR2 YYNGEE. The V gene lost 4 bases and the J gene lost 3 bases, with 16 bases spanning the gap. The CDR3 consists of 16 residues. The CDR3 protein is CASSQSSRVDTGELFF. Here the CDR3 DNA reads TGTGCCAGCAGCCAGTCGTCCAGGGTAGACACCGGGGAGCTGTTTTTT.

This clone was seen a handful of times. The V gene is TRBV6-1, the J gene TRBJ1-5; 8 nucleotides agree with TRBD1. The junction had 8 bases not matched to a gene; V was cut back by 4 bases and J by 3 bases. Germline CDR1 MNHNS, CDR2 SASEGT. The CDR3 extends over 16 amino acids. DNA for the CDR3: TGTGCCAGCAGTGGGCCGGGACAGGTAAACAATCAGCCCCAGCATTTT. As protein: CASSGPGQVNNQPQHF.

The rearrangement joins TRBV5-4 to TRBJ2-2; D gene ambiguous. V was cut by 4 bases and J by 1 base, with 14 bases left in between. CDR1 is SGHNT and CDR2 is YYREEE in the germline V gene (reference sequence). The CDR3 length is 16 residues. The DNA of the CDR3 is TGTGCCAGCAGCCTGAGGTCCATCGGGAACACCGGGGAGCTGTTTTTT. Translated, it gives CASSLRSIGNTGELFF.

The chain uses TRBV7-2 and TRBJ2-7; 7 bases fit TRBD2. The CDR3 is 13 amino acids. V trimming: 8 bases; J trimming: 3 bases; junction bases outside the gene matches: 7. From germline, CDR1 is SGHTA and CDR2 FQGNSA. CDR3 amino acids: CASALADRYEQYF. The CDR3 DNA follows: TGTGCCAGCGCCCTAGCGGACCGCTACGAGCAGTACTTC.

CDR3 sequence: CASSQDRGRDNEQFF. The DNA for the CDR3 is TGCGCCAGCAGTCAAGACAGGGGGCGCGACAATGAGCAGTTCTTC. The V gene is TRBV23-1, the J gene TRBJ2-1; 10 nucleotides agree with TRBD1. TRBV23-1 is an ORF for which the function is uncertain. Trimming took 2 bases from V and 5 from J; bases not matched to a gene: 3. The CDR3 spans 15 residues.

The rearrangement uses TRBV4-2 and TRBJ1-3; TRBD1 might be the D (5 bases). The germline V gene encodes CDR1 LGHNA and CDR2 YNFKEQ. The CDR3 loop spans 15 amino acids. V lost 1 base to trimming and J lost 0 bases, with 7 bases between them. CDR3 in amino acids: CASSQVTDSGNTIYF. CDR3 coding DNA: TGTGCCAGCAGCCAAGTGACAGACTCTGGAAACACCATATATTTT.

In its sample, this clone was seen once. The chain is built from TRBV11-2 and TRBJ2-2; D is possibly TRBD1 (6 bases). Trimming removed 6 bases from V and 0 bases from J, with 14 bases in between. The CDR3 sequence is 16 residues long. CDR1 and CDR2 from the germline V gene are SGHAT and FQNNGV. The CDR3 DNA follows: TGTGCCAGCAGAGAATTCAGGGGTCCGAACACCGGGGAGCTGTTTTTT. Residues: CASREFRGPNTGELFF.

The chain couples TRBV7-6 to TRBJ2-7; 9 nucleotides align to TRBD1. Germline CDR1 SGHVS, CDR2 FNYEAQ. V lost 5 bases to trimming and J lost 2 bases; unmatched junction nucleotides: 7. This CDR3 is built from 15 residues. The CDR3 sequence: CASSLGTGRAYEQYF. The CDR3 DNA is TGTGCCAGCAGCCTTGGGACAGGGAGGGCCTACGAGCAGTACTTC.

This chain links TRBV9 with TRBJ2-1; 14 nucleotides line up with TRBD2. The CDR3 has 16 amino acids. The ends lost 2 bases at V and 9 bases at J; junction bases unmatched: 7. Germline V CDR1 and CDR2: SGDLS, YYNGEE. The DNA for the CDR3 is TGTGCCAGCAGCGTTGGGACTAGCGGGAGTAGCGGTGAGCAGTTCTTC. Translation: CASSVGTSGSSGEQFF.

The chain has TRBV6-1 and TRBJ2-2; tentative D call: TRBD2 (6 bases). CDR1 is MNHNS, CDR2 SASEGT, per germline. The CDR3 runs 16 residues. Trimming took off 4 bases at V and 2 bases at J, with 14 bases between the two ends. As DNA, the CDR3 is TGTGCCAGCAGTGTACGGGACTCCTCAAACACCGGGGAGCTGTTTTTT. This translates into CASSVRDSSNTGELFF.

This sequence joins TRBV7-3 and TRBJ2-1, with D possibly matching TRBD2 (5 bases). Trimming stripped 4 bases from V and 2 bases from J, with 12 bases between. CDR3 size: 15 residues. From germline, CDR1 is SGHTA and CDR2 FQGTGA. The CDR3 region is CASSCRAEAYNEQFF. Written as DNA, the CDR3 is TGTGCCAGCAGCTGCCGCGCGGAGGCCTACAATGAGCAGTTCTTC. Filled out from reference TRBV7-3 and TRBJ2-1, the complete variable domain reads GAGVSQTPSNKVTEKGKYVELRCDPISGHTALYWYRQSLGQGPEFLIYFQGTGAADDSGLPNDRFFAVRPEGSVSTLKIQRTERGDSAVYLCASSCRAEAYNEQFFGPGTRLTVL.

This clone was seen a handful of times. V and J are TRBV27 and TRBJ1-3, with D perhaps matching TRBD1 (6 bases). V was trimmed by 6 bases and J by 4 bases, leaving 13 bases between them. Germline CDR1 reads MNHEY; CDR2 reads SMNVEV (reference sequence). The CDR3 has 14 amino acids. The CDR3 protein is CASSFTGLGNTIYF. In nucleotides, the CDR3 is TGTGCCAGCAGCTTCACAGGGCTCGGAAACACCATATATTTT.

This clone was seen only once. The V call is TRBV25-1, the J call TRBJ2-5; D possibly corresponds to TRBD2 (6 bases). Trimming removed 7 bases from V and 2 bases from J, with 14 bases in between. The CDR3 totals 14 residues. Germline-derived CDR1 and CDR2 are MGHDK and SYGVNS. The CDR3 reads CASNRGGDQETQYF. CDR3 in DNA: TGTGCCAGCAACCGTGGAGGGGATCAAGAGACCCAGTACTTC.

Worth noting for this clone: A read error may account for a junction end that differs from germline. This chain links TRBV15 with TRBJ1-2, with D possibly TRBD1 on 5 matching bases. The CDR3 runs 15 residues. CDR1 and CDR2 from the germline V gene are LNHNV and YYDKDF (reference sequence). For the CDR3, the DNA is TGTACCACCAGCTACATGCCTGGGGCGGACTATGGCTACACCTTC. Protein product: CTTSYMPGADYGYTF.

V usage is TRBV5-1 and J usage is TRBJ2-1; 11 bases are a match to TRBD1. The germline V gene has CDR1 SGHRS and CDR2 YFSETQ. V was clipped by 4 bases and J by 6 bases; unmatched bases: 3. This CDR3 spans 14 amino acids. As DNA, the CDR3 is TGCGCCAGCAGCGGGACAGGGGGTTTCAATGAGCAGTTCTTC. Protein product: CASSGTGGFNEQFF.

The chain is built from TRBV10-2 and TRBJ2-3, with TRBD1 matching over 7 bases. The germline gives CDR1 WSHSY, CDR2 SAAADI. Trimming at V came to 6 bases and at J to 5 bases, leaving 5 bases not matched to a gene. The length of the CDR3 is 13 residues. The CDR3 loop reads CASRSGQEDTQYF. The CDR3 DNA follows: TGCGCCAGCAGGTCAGGACAGGAAGATACGCAGTATTTT.

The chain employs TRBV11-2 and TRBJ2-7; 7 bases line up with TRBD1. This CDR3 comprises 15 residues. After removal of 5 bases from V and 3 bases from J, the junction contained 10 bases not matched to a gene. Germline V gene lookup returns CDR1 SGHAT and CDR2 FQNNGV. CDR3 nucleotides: TGTGCCAGCAGCCCTAGTCAGGGACAGCACTACGAGCAGTACTTC. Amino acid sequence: CASSPSQGQHYEQYF.

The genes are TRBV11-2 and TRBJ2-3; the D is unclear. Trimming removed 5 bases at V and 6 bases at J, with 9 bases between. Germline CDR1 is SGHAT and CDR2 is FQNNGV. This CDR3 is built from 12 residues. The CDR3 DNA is TGTGCCAGCAGCCCTCAAGCGGATACGCAGTATTTT. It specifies CASSPQADTQYF.

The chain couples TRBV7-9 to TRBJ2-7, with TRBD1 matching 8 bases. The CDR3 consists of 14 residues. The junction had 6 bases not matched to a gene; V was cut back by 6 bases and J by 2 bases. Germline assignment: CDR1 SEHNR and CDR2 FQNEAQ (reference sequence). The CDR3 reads CASRPDRAPYEQYF. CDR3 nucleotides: TGTGCCAGCAGACCGGACAGGGCCCCCTACGAGCAGTACTTC.

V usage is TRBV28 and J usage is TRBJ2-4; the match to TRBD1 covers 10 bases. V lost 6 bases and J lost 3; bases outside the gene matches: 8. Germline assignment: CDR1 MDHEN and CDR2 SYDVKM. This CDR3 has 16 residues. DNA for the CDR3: TGTGCCAGCAGCCCCGAGACAGGGGGCAACAAAAACATTCAGTACTTC. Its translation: CASSPETGGNKNIQYF.

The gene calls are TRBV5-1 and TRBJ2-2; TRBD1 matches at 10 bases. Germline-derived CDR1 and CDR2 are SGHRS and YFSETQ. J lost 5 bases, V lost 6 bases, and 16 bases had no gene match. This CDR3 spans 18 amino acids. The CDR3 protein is CASNPYRDRGMGTGELFF. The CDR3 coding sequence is TGCGCCAGCAACCCGTACCGGGACAGGGGAATGGGAACCGGGGAGCTGTTTTTT.

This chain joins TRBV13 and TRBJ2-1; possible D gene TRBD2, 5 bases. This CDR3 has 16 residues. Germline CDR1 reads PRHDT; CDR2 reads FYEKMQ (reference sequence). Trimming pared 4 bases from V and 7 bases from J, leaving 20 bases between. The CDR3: CASSWMNSGYGNEQFF. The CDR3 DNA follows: TGTGCCAGCAGCTGGATGAATTCGGGGTATGGAAATGAGCAGTTCTTC.

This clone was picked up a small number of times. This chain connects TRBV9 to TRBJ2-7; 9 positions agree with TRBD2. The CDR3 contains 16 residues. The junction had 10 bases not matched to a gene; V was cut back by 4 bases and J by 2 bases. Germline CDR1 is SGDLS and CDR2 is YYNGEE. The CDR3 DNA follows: TGTGCCAGCAGCCTAGGTAGCGGGAGAGAGACCTACGAGCAGTACTTC. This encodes CASSLGSGRETYEQYF.

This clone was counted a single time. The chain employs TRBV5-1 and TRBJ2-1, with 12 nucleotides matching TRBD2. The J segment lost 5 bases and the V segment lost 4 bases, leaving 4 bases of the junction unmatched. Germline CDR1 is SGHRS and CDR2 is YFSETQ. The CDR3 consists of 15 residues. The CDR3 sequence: CASSRGLAGHNEQFF. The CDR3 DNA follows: TGCGCCAGCAGCCGGGGACTAGCGGGTCACAATGAGCAGTTCTTC.

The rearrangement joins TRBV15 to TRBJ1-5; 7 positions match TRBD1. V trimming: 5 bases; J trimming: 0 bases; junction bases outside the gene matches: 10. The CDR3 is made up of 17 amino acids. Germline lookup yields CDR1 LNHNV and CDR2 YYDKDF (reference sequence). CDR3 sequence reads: CATSSGEGAGSNQPQHF. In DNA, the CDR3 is TGTGCCACCAGCTCTGGTGAGGGGGCCGGTAGCAATCAGCCCCAGCATTTT.

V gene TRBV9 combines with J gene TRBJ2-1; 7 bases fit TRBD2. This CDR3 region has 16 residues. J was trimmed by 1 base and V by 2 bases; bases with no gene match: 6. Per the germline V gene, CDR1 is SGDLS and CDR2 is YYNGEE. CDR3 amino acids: CASSVGASGSYNEQFF. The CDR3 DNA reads TGTGCCAGCAGCGTTGGGGCTAGCGGTTCCTACAATGAGCAGTTCTTC.

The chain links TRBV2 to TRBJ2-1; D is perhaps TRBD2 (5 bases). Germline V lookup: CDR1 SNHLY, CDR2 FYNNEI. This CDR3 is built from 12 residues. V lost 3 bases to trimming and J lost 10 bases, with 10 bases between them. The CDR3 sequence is CASSEDSREQFF. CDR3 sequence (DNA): TGTGCCAGCAGTGAGGACTCCAGGGAGCAGTTCTTC.

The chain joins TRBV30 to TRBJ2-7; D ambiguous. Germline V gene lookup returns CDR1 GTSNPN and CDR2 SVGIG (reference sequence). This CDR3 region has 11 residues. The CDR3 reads CAYAWRAEQYF. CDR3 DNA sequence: TGTGCTTATGCCTGGAGAGCCGAGCAGTACTTC.

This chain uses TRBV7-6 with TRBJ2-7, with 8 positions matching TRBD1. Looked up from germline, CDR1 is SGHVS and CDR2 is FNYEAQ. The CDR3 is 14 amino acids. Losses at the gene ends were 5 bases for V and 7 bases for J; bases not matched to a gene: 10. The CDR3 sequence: CASSNRTGLGEQYF. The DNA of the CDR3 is TGTGCCAGCAGCAACCGGACAGGGCTTGGGGAGCAGTACTTC.